These T cell receptor beta chains were read from a single sample in a study of T cell changes during pregnancy in multiple sclerosis. Generated by immunoSEQ multiplex PCR, the TCRdb table keeps only in-frame clones and is missing some. This table holds around 40,000 clones, about 92% found once. This material consisted of CD4+ T cells from peripheral blood mononuclear cells, taken after pregnancy. The receptor set was obtained from a female donor in good health, enrolled as a control in a pregnancy study. Both conserved end residues are part of each CDR3. D genes are given only for firm matches. Rows give clone size only sometimes, using once, few, many, or a class for an expanded clone.

NA	TRBV5-1	TRBJ2-5	NA	CASSLVAEETQYF	TGCGCCAGCAGCTTGGTGGCTGAAGAGACCCAGTACTTC
NA	TRBV2	TRBJ2-2	TRBD2	CASSGLAGSNTGELFF	TGTGCCAGCAGTGGACTAGCGGGGAGTAACACCGGGGAGCTGTTTTTT
NA	TRBV5-6	TRBJ2-7	NA	CASTHYDRITYEQYF	TGTGCCAGCACCCACTATGACAGAATTACCTACGAGCAGTACTTC
NA	TRBV11-2	TRBJ2-6	NA	CASSFSRAATGANVLTF	TGTGCCAGCAGCTTTTCGCGGGCGGCTACGGGGGCCAACGTCCTGACTTTC
NA	TRBV29-1	TRBJ1-1	TRBD1	CSVEGGQGRAFF	TGCAGCGTTGAAGGGGGACAGGGGAGAGCTTTCTTT
NA	TRBV5-4	TRBJ2-1	TRBD1	CASSIQGTGSHEQFF	TGTGCCAGCAGTATACAGGGGACGGGATCCCATGAGCAGTTCTTC
NA	TRBV7-2	TRBJ2-5	TRBD2	CASSDRGRVEETQYF	TGTGCCAGCAGCGACAGAGGGAGGGTAGAAGAGACCCAGTACTTC
NA	TRBV7-2	TRBJ2-7	NA	CASSLVGTNYEQYF	TGTGCCAGCAGCTTAGTTGGCACTAACTACGAGCAGTACTTC
NA	TRBV5-4	TRBJ1-4	NA	CASSSRTDEKLFF	TGTGCCAGCAGCTCCCGGACAGATGAAAAACTGTTTTTT
NA	TRBV4-1	TRBJ1-1	NA	CASSTLAQGNTEAFF	TGCGCCAGCAGCACTCTCGCCCAGGGGAACACTGAAGCTTTCTTT
NA	TRBV5-1	TRBJ1-1	NA	CASSLTANTEAFF	TGCGCCAGCAGCTTGACAGCGAACACTGAAGCTTTCTTT
NA	TRBV19	TRBJ2-6	TRBD1	CASNRRDRGSGANVLTF	TGTGCCAGTAATCGGCGGGACAGGGGGTCTGGGGCCAACGTCCTGACTTTC
NA	TRBV7-2	TRBJ2-3	NA	CASSLVQGGTQYF	TGTGCCAGCAGCTTAGTCCAGGGAGGTACGCAGTATTTT
NA	TRBV7-2	TRBJ1-2	TRBD1	CASSLAQGANYGYTF	TGTGCCAGCAGCTTAGCACAGGGGGCTAACTATGGCTACACCTTC
NA	TRBV5-8	TRBJ1-4	NA	CASSLGERTNEKLFF	TGTGCCAGCAGCTTGGGCGAACGAACTAATGAAAAACTGTTTTTT
once	TRBV27	TRBJ1-1	NA	CASSLGGRGNTEAFF	TGTGCCAGCAGTTTAGGAGGGAGGGGGAACACTGAAGCTTTCTTT
NA	TRBV19	TRBJ2-3	TRBD2	CASTGGGSRTDTQYF	TGTGCCAGTACGGGAGGGGGGAGTAGAACAGATACGCAGTATTTT
NA	TRBV19	TRBJ1-3	NA	CASSMDTGNTIYF	TGTGCCAGTAGTATGGACACTGGAAACACCATATATTTT
NA	TRBV11-1	TRBJ2-7	NA	CASSLDGGDISYEQYF	TGTGCCAGCAGCTTAGATGGAGGAGACATTTCCTACGAGCAGTACTTC
NA	TRBV15	TRBJ1-2	NA	CATSRDQAGYGYTF	TGTGCCACCAGCAGAGATCAGGCTGGCTATGGCTACACCTTC
NA	TRBV19	TRBJ1-5	TRBD1	CASRPPGQGNQPQHF	TGTGCCAGTAGGCCGCCGGGACAGGGCAATCAGCCCCAGCATTTT
NA	TRBV19	TRBJ2-3	TRBD2	CASRGGAGSASDTQYF	TGTGCCAGTAGGGGAGGGGCAGGCTCCGCGTCGGATACGCAGTATTTT
NA	TRBV7-2	TRBJ2-1	TRBD2	CASSFAGGAGNEQFF	TGTGCCAGCAGCTTCGCCGGGGGGGCCGGTAATGAGCAGTTCTTC
NA	TRBV2	TRBJ1-2	TRBD1	CASRGQGQGGYTF	TGTGCCAGCAGGGGACAGGGTCAGGGAGGCTACACCTTC
once	TRBV5-4	TRBJ2-2	NA	CASSRSGIYTGELFF	TGTGCCAGCAGCCGTTCGGGGATTTACACCGGGGAGCTGTTTTTT
NA	TRBV11-1	TRBJ2-3	NA	CASSASNLDTQYF	TGTGCCAGCAGCGCTTCTAACTTAGATACGCAGTATTTT
NA	TRBV10-3	TRBJ1-2	TRBD1	CAISDLTGGDNYGYTF	TGTGCCATCAGTGACCTAACAGGGGGCGATAACTATGGCTACACCTTC
NA	TRBV4-3	TRBJ2-7	NA	CASSQDWGTNYEQYF	TGCGCCAGCAGCCAAGATTGGGGGACAAACTACGAGCAGTACTTC
NA	TRBV2	TRBJ2-5	NA	CASELQETQYF	TGTGCCAGCGAACTCCAAGAGACCCAGTACTTC
NA	TRBV10-3	TRBJ1-1	NA	CAISGQGLTEAFF	TGTGCCATCAGTGGACAAGGTCTCACTGAAGCTTTCTTT
few	TRBV18	TRBJ2-5	NA	CASSQGLAPETQYF	TGTGCCAGCTCCCAAGGGCTAGCTCCAGAGACCCAGTACTTC
once	TRBV27	TRBJ2-2	TRBD2	CASSQGGLAGGPDTGELFF	TGTGCCAGCAGCCAAGGGGGGCTAGCGGGAGGGCCAGACACCGGGGAGCTGTTTTTT
NA	TRBV13	TRBJ2-3	NA	CASSPNTDTQYF	TGTGCCAGCAGCCCAAACACAGATACGCAGTATTTT
NA	TRBV29-1	TRBJ2-5	NA	CSVEALARETQYF	TGCAGCGTTGAAGCTCTAGCAAGGGAGACCCAGTACTTC
few	TRBV6-5	TRBJ2-7	TRBD2	CASSYSTGGRSYEQYF	TGTGCCAGCAGTTACTCGACGGGCGGGAGGTCCTACGAGCAGTACTTC
NA	TRBV11-3	TRBJ1-1	NA	CASSQGPGTEAFF	TGTGCCAGCAGTCAAGGCCCCGGGACTGAAGCTTTCTTT
NA	TRBV2	TRBJ1-2	TRBD1	CASQDREYGYTF	TGTGCCAGCCAGGACAGGGAATATGGCTACACCTTC
NA	TRBV19	TRBJ2-7	NA	CASSIPLGPSRGEQYF	TGTGCCAGTAGTATCCCACTGGGTCCTTCTCGGGGGGAGCAGTACTTC
NA	TRBV6-6	TRBJ2-7	NA	CASRIDRAYEQYF	TGTGCCAGCAGAATCGACAGAGCCTACGAGCAGTACTTC
NA	TRBV28	TRBJ2-7	TRBD2	CASSLMGLAGSEQYF	TGTGCCAGCAGTTTGATGGGACTAGCGGGAAGCGAGCAGTACTTC
NA	TRBV5-1	TRBJ1-2	NA	CASSLDTGQGRSYTF	TGCGCCAGCAGCTTGGATACGGGGCAGGGGCGTAGCTACACCTTC
NA	TRBV5-1	TRBJ2-7	NA	CASSLISLPSSYEQYF	TGCGCCAGCAGCTTGATCAGTTTACCCTCGTCCTACGAGCAGTACTTC
NA	TRBV7-3	TRBJ2-3	TRBD2	CASSPLAGGRNTQYF	TGTGCCAGCAGCCCGTTAGCGGGGGGGCGAAATACGCAGTATTTT
NA	TRBV29-1	TRBJ2-7	NA	CSVKGRQGSPYEQYF	TGCAGCGTCAAAGGTAGGCAGGGGTCCCCCTACGAGCAGTACTTC
NA	TRBV5-5	TRBJ1-3	TRBD1	CASSRTGGDSGNTIYF	TGTGCCAGCAGCCGGACAGGGGGGGACTCTGGAAACACCATATATTTT
NA	TRBV27	TRBJ1-2	TRBD1	CASSLSGQFYGYTF	TGTGCCAGCAGTTTATCGGGACAGTTCTATGGCTACACCTTC
NA	TRBV5-5	TRBJ2-7	TRBD1	CASSPIGAQGDEQYF	TGTGCCAGCAGCCCAATCGGGGCACAGGGGGACGAGCAGTACTTC
NA	TRBV5-1	TRBJ1-2	TRBD1	CASSLGDRGTGGYTF	TGCGCCAGCAGCTTGGGGGACAGGGGGACGGGAGGCTACACCTTC
NA	TRBV7-8	TRBJ1-6	NA	CASSLTDRNSPLHF	TGTGCCAGCAGCTTAACAGACAGGAATTCACCCCTCCACTTT
NA	TRBV7-6	TRBJ2-1	NA	CASSFPTGGGLYNEQFF	TGTGCCAGCAGCTTCCCGACGGGAGGGGGCCTTTACAATGAGCAGTTCTTC
NA	TRBV5-6	TRBJ1-3	TRBD1	CASSLGGQGTGNTIYF	TGTGCCAGCAGCTTGGGGGGACAGGGAACTGGAAACACCATATATTTT
NA	TRBV28	TRBJ2-7	TRBD2	CASRRTGLADRYYEQYF	TGTGCCAGCAGACGTACGGGACTAGCGGATAGGTACTACGAGCAGTACTTC
NA	TRBV14	TRBJ1-1	NA	CASSQEFGVFEAFF	TGTGCCAGCAGCCAAGAGTTCGGTGTCTTTGAGGCTTTCTTT
NA	TRBV5-6	TRBJ1-2	NA	CASSLVRSGYGYTF	TGTGCCAGCAGCTTGGTCAGGAGCGGCTATGGCTACACCTTC
NA	TRBV5-3	TRBJ1-1	NA	CARSSGPRSGTEAFF	TGTGCCAGAAGCTCGGGACCGCGTAGCGGCACTGAAGCTTTCTTT
NA	TRBV14	TRBJ1-3	NA	CASSHGSEAGRIVSGNTIYF	TGTGCCAGCAGCCATGGCTCCGAGGCAGGGAGGATAGTTTCTGGAAACACCATATATTTT
NA	TRBV19	TRBJ1-2	NA	CASSRGDYGYTF	TGTGCCAGTAGTAGGGGGGACTATGGCTACACCTTC
NA	TRBV9	TRBJ1-1	NA	CASSVVAGNTEAFF	TGTGCCAGCAGCGTAGTCGCAGGGAACACTGAAGCTTTCTTT
NA	TRBV6-5	TRBJ2-7	NA	CASSRGNEQYF	TGTGCCAGCAGCCGGGGAAACGAGCAGTACTTC
NA	TRBV6-5	TRBJ2-6	NA	CASRLAPSGANVLTF	TGTGCCAGCAGGCTGGCTCCCTCTGGGGCCAACGTCCTGACTTTC